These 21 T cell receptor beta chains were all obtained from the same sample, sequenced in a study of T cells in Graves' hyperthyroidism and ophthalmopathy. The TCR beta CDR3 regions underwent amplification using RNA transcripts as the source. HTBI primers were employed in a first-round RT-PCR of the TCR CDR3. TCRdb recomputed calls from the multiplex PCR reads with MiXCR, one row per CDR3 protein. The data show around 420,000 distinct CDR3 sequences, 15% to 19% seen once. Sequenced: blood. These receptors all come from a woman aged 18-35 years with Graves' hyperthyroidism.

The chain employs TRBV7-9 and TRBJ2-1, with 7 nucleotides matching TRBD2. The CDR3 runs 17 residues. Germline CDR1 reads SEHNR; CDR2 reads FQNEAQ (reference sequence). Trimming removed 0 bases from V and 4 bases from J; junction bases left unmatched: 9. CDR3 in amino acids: CASSLASLAPLYNEQFF. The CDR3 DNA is TGTGCCAGCAGCTTAGCGTCACTAGCGCCTCTGTACAATGAGCAGTTCTTC.

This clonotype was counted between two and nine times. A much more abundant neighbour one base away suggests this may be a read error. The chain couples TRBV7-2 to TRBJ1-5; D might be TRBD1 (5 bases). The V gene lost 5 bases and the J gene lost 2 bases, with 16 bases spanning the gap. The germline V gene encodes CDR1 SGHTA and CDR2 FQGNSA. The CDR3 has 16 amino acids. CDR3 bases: TGTACCAGCAGCCTAGACGGGACCGACCGCAATCAGCCCCAGCATTTT. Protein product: CTSSLDGTDRNQPQHF.

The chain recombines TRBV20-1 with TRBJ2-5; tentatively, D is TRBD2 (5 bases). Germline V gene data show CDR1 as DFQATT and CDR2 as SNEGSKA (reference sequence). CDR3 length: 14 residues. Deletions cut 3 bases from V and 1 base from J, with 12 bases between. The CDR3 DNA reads TGCAGTGCTAGGTCCCGGGATCGCCAAGAGACCCAGTACTTC. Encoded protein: CSARSRDRQETQYF.

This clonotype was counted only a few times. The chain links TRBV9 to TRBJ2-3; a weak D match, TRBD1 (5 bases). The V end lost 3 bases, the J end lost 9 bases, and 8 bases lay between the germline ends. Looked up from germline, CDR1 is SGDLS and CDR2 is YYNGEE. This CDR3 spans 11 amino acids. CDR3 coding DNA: TGTGCCAGCAGCGACCAGGGAACGCAGTATTTT. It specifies CASSDQGTQYF.

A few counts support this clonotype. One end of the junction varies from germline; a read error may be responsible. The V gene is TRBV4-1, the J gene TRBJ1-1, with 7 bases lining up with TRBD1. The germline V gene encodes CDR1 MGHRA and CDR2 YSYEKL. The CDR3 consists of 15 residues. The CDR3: CANSPPDRPNTEAFF. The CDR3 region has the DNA TGCGCCAACAGCCCCCCGGACAGGCCCAACACTGAAGCTTTCTTT.

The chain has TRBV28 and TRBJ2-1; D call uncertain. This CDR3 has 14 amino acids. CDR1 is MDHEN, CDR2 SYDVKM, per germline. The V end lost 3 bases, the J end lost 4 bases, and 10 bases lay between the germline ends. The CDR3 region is CASSLVSPYNEQFF. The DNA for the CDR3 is TGTGCCAGCAGTTTGGTTAGTCCGTACAATGAGCAGTTCTTC.

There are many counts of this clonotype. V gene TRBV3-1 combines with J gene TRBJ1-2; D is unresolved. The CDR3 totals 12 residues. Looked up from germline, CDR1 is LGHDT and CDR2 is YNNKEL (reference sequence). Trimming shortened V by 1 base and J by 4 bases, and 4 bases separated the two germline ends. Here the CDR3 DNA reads TGTGCCAGCAGCCAAGTGGGCTATGGCTACACCTTC. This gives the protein CASSQVGYGYTF.

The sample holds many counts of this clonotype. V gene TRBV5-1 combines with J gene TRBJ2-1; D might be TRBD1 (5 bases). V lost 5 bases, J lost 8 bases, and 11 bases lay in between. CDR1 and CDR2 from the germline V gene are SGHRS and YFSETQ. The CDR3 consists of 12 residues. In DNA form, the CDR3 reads TGCGCCAGCAGACTTCTCAGGGATGAGCAGTTCTTC. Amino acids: CASRLLRDEQFF. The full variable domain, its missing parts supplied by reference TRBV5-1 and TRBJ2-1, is KAGVTQTPRYLIKTRGQQVTLSCSPISGHRSVSWYQQTPGQGLQFLFEYFSETQRNKGNFPGRFSGRQFSNSRSEMNVSTLELGDSALYLCASRLLRDEQFFGPGTRLTVL.

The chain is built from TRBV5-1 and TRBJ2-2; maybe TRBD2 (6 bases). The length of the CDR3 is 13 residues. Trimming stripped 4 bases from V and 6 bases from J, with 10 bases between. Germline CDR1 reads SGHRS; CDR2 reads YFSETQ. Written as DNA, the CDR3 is TGCGCCAGCAGCCGCGGGATGGCCGGGGAGCTGTTTTTT. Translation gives CASSRGMAGELFF.

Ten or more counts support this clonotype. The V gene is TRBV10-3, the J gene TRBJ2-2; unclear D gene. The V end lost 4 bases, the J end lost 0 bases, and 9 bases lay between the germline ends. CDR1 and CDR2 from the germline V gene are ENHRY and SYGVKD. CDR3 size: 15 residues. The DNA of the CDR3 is TGTGCCATCAGTGGTGGCGGCGCGAACACCGGGGAGCTGTTTTTT. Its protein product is CAISGGGANTGELFF.

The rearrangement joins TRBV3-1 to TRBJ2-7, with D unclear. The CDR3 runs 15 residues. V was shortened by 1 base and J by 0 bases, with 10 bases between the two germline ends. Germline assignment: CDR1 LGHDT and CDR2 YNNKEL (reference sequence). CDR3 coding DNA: TGTGCCAGCAGCCAAGTGGCAGGTTTCTCCTACGAGCAGTACTTC. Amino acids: CASSQVAGFSYEQYF.

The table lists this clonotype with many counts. The CDR3 reads CASSYSAIGRGTYGYTF. In nucleotides, the CDR3 is TGTGCCAGCAGTTACTCGGCGATCGGCAGGGGGACCTATGGCTACACCTTC. The V and J genes are TRBV6-5 and TRBJ1-2; 7 nucleotides match TRBD1. This CDR3 spans 17 amino acids. V trimming: 0 bases; J trimming: 4 bases; junction bases outside the gene matches: 11. CDR1 and CDR2 from the germline V gene are MNHEY and SVGAGI.

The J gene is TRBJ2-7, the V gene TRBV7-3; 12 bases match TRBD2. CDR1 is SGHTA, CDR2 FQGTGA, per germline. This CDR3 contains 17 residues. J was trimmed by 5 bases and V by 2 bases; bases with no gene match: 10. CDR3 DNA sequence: TGTGCCAGCAGCTTAGCTTCGGGACTAGCGGGTTACAACGAGCAGTACTTC. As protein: CASSLASGLAGYNEQYF.

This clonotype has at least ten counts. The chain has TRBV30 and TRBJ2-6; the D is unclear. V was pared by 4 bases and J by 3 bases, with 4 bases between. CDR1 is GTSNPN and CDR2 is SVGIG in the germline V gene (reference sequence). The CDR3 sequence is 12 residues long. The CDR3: CAWMGGANVLTF. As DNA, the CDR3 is TGTGCCTGGATGGGTGGGGCCAACGTCCTGACTTTC.

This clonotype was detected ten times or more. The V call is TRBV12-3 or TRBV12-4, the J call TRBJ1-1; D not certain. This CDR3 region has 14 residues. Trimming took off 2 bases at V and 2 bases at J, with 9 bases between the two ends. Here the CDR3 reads CASSLRTDNTEAFF. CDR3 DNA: TGTGCCAGCAGTTTACGGACGGACAACACTGAAGCTTTCTTT.

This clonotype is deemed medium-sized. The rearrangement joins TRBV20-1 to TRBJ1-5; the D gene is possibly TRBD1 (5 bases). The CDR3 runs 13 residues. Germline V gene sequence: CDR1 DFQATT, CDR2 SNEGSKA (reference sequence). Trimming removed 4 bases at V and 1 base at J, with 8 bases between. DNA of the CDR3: TGCAGTGCTACTTCAGGGAGCAATCAGCCCCAGCATTTT. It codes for CSATSGSNQPQHF.

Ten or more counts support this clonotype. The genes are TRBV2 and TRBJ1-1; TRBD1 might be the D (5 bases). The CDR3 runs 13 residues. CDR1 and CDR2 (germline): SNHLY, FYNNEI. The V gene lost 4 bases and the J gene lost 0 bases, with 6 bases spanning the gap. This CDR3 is CASSGQMNTEAFF. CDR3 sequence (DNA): TGTGCCAGCAGTGGACAGATGAACACTGAAGCTTTCTTT.

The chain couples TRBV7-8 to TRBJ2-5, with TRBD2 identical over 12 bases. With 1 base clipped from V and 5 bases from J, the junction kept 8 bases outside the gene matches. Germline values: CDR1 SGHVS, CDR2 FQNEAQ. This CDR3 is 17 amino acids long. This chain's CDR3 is CASSLGLAGVQGETQYF. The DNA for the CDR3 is TGTGCCAGCAGCTTAGGACTAGCGGGGGTTCAGGGTGAGACCCAGTACTTC.

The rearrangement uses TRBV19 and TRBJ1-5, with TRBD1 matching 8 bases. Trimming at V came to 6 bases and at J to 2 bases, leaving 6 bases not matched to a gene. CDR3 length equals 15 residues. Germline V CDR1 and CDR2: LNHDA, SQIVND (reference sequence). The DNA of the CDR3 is TGTGCCAGTAGCATGACAGGGGTTGGCAATCAGCCCCAGCATTTT. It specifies CASSMTGVGNQPQHF.

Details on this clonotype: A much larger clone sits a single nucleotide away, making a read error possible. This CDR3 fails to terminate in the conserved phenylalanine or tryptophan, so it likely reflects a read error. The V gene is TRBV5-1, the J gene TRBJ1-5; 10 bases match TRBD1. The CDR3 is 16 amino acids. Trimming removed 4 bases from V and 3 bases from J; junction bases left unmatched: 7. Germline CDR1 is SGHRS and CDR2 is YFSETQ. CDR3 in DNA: TGCGCCAGCAGCCTAGGGACAGGGGATTCCAATCAGCCCCAGCATTAT. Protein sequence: CASSLGTGDSNQPQHY.

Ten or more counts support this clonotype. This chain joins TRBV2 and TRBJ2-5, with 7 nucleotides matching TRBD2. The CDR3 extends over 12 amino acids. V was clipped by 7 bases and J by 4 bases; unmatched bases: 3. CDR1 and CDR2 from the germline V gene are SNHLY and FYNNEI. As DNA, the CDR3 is TGTGCCAGCAAAGGGGAGGGAGAGACCCAGTACTTC. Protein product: CASKGEGETQYF. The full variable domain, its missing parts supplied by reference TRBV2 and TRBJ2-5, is EPEVTQTPSHQVTQMGQEVILRCVPISNHLYFYWYRQILGQKVEFLVSFYNNEISEKSEIFDDQFSVERPDGSNFTLKIRSTKLEDSAMYFCASKGEGETQYFGPGTRLLVL.